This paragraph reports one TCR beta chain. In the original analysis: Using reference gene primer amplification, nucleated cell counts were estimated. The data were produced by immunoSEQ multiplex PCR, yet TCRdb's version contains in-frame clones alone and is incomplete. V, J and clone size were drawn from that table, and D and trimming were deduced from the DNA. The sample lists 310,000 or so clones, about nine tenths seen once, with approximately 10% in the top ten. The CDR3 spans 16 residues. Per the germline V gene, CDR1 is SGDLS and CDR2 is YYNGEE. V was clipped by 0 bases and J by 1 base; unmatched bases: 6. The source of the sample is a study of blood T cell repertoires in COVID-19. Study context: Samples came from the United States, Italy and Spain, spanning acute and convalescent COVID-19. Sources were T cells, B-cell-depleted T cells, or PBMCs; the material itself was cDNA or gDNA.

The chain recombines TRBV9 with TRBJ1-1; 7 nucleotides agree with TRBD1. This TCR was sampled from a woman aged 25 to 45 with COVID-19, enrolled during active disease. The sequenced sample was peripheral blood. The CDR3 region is CASSVGAGTANTEAFF. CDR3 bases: TGTGCCAGCAGCGTAGGGGCCGGGACAGCGAACACTGAAGCTTTCTTT.